A selection of T cell receptor beta chains follows, all from one sample in a study of control samples from healthy donors and cancer patients. The protocol was immunoSEQ multiplex PCR, while the TCRdb copy is restricted to in-frame clones and leaves out a portion. The data hold about 110,000 clones, with around nine tenths observed a single time. Material for sequencing was blood. The receptor set was obtained from a human donor in good health. The donor label of this sample is uncertain. Both conserved end residues are part of each CDR3. D genes are given only for firm matches. Expanded clones are given a class, and other clones once, few, many or no size at all.

D gene | J gene | clone size | V gene | CDR3 DNA | CDR3 protein
- | TRBJ1-4 | - | TRBV18 | TGTGCCAGCTCCCCAACCGGGGGGAATGAAAAACTGTTTTTT | CASSPTGGNEKLFF
TRBD1 | TRBJ1-4 | once | TRBV6-5 | TGTGCCAGCTACGGACAGGGACCGGAGAAACTGTTTTTT | CASYGQGPEKLFF
- | TRBJ2-1 | - | TRBV5-5 | TGTGCCAGCAGCTTCGTGACTACCTACAATGAGCAGTTCTTC | CASSFVTTYNEQFF
- | TRBJ1-1 | - | TRBV6-5 | TGTGCCAGCAGACGAGACACAACACCGAAAGCTTTCTTT | CASRRDTTPKAFF
TRBD2 | TRBJ2-1 | - | TRBV7-8 | TGTGCCAGCAGCCCTAGCGGGGCCTACAATGAGCAGTTCTTC | CASSPSGAYNEQFF
TRBD1 | TRBJ2-5 | - | TRBV5-1 | TGCGCCAGCAGCTTCGCCGACAGGGGCAGGGGGAACCAAGAGACCCAGTACTTC | CASSFADRGRGNQETQYF
- | TRBJ1-4 | once | TRBV7-2 | TGTGCCAGCAGCTCGGGGCAGAGTGGTGAAAAACTGTTTTTT | CASSSGQSGEKLFF
TRBD1 | TRBJ2-5 | - | TRBV14 | TGTGCCAGCAGGAGTTCGACAGGGGAAGAGACCCAGTACTTC | CASRSSTGEETQYF
- | TRBJ2-1 | - | TRBV6-6 | TGTGCCAGCAGTTACGAGGGGGTTATCAATGAGCAGTTCTTC | CASSYEGVINEQFF
- | TRBJ2-2 | once | TRBV7-3 | TGTGCCAGCAGCTTAGGAGGGGGGGGGCAGCTGTTTTTT | CASSLGGGGQLFF
TRBD1 | TRBJ2-7 | - | TRBV5-5 | TGTGCCAGCAGCCATAGGGACAGGGGAGACTACGAGCAGTACTTC | CASSHRDRGDYEQYF
- | TRBJ1-3 | - | TRBV10-3 | TGTGCCGCGGGGGGGGGCTCTGGAAACACCATATATTTT | CAAGGGSGNTIYF
- | TRBJ2-5 | - | TRBV12-3/TRBV12-4 | TGTGCCAGCAGTTTCCCCCAAGAGACCCAGTACTTC | CASSFPQETQYF
- | TRBJ2-1 | - | TRBV9 | TGTGCCAGCAGCCCTTGGGGGACAAATAACAATGAGCAGTTCTTC | CASSPWGTNNNEQFF
TRBD1 | TRBJ1-2 | - | TRBV27 | TGTGCCAGCAGTCTTGGACAGGGTGGAGGCTACACCTTC | CASSLGQGGGYTF
- | TRBJ2-6 | - | TRBV18 | TGTGCCAGCTCACCAGGAGGAGGGATCAAGGGGGCCAACGTTCTGACTTTC | CASSPGGGIKGANVLTF
TRBD2 | TRBJ2-3 | - | TRBV5-6 | TGTGCCAGCAAGACTAGCGGGACAGATACGCAGTATTTT | CASKTSGTDTQYF
TRBD1 | TRBJ1-1 | once | TRBV27 | TGTGCCACCAAGGGGACAGCTGATTACACTGAAGCTTTCTTT | CATKGTADYTEAFF
- | TRBJ2-2 | - | TRBV27 | TGTGCCAGCAGCCTAGGATCCGGGGAGCTGTTTTTT | CASSLGSGELFF
TRBD1 | TRBJ1-5 | - | TRBV19 | TGTGCCAGTCAAAAAAAAGACAGGGGGCTTAATCAGCCCCAGCATTTT | CASQKKDRGLNQPQHF
- | TRBJ1-5 | once | TRBV10-3 | TGTGCCATCAGGAACAGGGATGATCAGCCCCAGCATTTT | CAIRNRDDQPQHF
- | TRBJ1-2 | - | TRBV6-5 | TGTGCCAGCAGTTACTCAAGGGTGGTGGGGGCGAATGGCTACACCTTC | CASSYSRVVGANGYTF